Listed below are T cell receptor beta chains from one sample, sequenced in a study of blood T cell repertoires in COVID-19. The protocol was immunoSEQ multiplex PCR, while the TCRdb copy is restricted to in-frame clones and leaves out a portion. The sample includes some 31,000 clones, 85% to 90% of them seen just once. The sample consisted of peripheral blood. The receptors shown here come from a man aged 60 to 75 with active COVID-19. The CDR3 runs from the conserved cysteine through the conserved F or W. A D gene is named only where the DNA matches it firmly. The size entry is marked missing in some rows and otherwise reads once, few, many or a size class.

D: .; J: TRBJ1-2; size: .; V: TRBV20-1; CDR3: CSASWELGYTF; DNA: TGCAGTGCTAGCTGGGAGTTGGGCTACACCTTC
D: TRBD1; J: TRBJ1-1; size: .; V: TRBV18; CDR3: CASSPGDRGANTEAFF; DNA: TGTGCCAGCTCACCCGGGGACAGGGGAGCGAACACTGAAGCTTTCTTT
D: .; J: TRBJ1-2; size: .; V: TRBV6-2/TRBV6-3; CDR3: CASSYSQGTIYGYTF; DNA: TGTGCCAGCAGTTACTCCCAGGGAACGATCTATGGCTACACCTTC
D: TRBD2; J: TRBJ2-7; size: .; V: TRBV20-1; CDR3: CSASWGLAEPYEQYF; DNA: TGCAGTGCTAGTTGGGGACTAGCGGAACCCTACGAGCAGTACTTC
D: .; J: TRBJ2-2; size: .; V: TRBV9; CDR3: CASSVSGGGSAAGELFF; DNA: TGTGCCAGCAGCGTAAGCGGAGGTGGTAGCGCGGCCGGGGAGCTGTTTTTT
D: TRBD1; J: TRBJ1-1; size: .; V: TRBV2; CDR3: CASSRRGRNTEAFF; DNA: TGTGCCAGCAGCCGCAGGGGGCGGAACACTGAAGCTTTCTTT
D: .; J: TRBJ2-5; size: .; V: TRBV4-1; CDR3: CASSQLGVFGGETQYF; DNA: TGCGCCAGCAGCCAACTCGGCGTCTTCGGGGGAGAGACCCAGTACTTC
D: TRBD1; J: TRBJ1-1; size: .; V: TRBV5-5; CDR3: CASSEWTGKNTEAFF; DNA: TGTGCCAGCAGCGAGTGGACAGGGAAAAACACTGAAGCTTTCTTT
D: .; J: TRBJ2-5; size: .; V: TRBV3-1/TRBV3-2; CDR3: CASSQGTQAARRETQYF; DNA: TGTGCCAGCAGCCAAGGGACGCAGGCTGCCAGGAGGGAGACCCAGTACTTC
D: .; J: TRBJ2-5; size: .; V: TRBV5-4; CDR3: CASSLDVRGETQYF; DNA: TGTGCCAGCAGCTTGGATGTCCGGGGGGAGACCCAGTACTTC
D: TRBD2; J: TRBJ2-3; size: once; V: TRBV5-1; CDR3: CASSIGTSGGHNTQYF; DNA: TGCGCCAGCAGCATAGGGACTAGCGGGGGGCACAATACGCAGTATTTT
D: TRBD1; J: TRBJ1-3; size: .; V: TRBV28; CDR3: CASSSPDREAGNTIYF; DNA: TGTGCCAGCAGTTCACCGGACAGGGAGGCGGGAAACACCATATATTTT
D: .; J: TRBJ2-7; size: .; V: TRBV5-4; CDR3: CASSTVGVIPYEQYF; DNA: TGTGCCAGCAGCACTGTGGGAGTGATTCCCTACGAGCAGTACTTC
D: .; J: TRBJ1-6; size: .; V: TRBV2; CDR3: CASKTTDYNSPLHF; DNA: TGTGCCAGCAAAACGACAGATTATAATTCACCCCTCCACTTT
D: TRBD1; J: TRBJ2-3; size: .; V: TRBV11-1; CDR3: CASSSGTGDTQYF; DNA: TGTGCCAGCAGTTCGGGGACAGGGGATACGCAGTATTTT
D: .; J: TRBJ2-1; size: .; V: TRBV6-2/TRBV6-3; CDR3: CASSSLGGPRNEQFF; DNA: TGTGCCAGCAGTTCTCTCGGGGGGCCTCGCAATGAGCAGTTCTTC
D: TRBD1; J: TRBJ1-1; size: .; V: TRBV9; CDR3: CASSVESQGLRSEAFF; DNA: TGTGCCAGCAGCGTAGAATCACAGGGGCTGCGCTCTGAAGCTTTCTTT
D: TRBD2; J: TRBJ2-3; size: .; V: TRBV4-3; CDR3: CASSQDRSGGTDTQYF; DNA: TGCGCCAGCAGCCAAGATCGAAGCGGGGGTACAGATACGCAGTATTTT
D: .; J: TRBJ1-4; size: .; V: TRBV5-1; CDR3: CASSLQGNTNEKLFF; DNA: TGCGCCAGCAGCTTACAGGGTAATACTAATGAAAAACTGTTTTTT
D: .; J: TRBJ2-5; size: .; V: TRBV9; CDR3: CASSAGGADQETQYF; DNA: TGTGCCAGCAGCGCTGGGGGGGCGGACCAAGAGACCCAGTACTTC
D: .; J: TRBJ2-1; size: .; V: TRBV19; CDR3: CASTPGTVGAGEQFF; DNA: TGTGCCAGTACTCCAGGGACGGTGGGGGCGGGTGAGCAGTTCTTC
D: .; J: TRBJ2-1; size: .; V: TRBV7-9; CDR3: CASTSPGSEQFF; DNA: TGTGCCAGCACCTCCCCAGGGTCAGAGCAGTTCTTC
D: TRBD2; J: TRBJ2-5; size: .; V: TRBV18; CDR3: CASSPLSGGETQYF; DNA: TGTGCCAGCTCACCTCTTAGCGGGGGAGAGACCCAGTACTTC
D: .; J: TRBJ1-2; size: once; V: TRBV18; CDR3: CASSQGEGAYGYTF; DNA: TGTGCCAGCTCACAGGGGGAAGGAGCCTATGGCTACACCTTC
D: .; J: TRBJ2-1; size: .; V: TRBV7-8; CDR3: CASILTGVDSYNEQFF; DNA: TGTGCCAGCATCCTGACGGGGGTGGATTCCTACAATGAGCAGTTCTTC
D: .; J: TRBJ1-1; size: .; V: TRBV7-9; CDR3: CASSSSTAASSEAFF; DNA: TGTGCCAGCAGCTCATCAACAGCGGCCTCGTCTGAAGCTTTCTTT
D: .; J: TRBJ2-3; size: .; V: TRBV7-7; CDR3: CASSLNIATDTQYF; DNA: TGTGCTAGCAGCCTGAACATCGCAACGGATACGCAGTATTTT
D: TRBD1; J: TRBJ2-7; size: .; V: TRBV7-2; CDR3: CASSLDGRGLSIRYEQYF; DNA: TGTGCCAGCAGCTTAGATGGCAGGGGGCTAAGTATCAGGTACGAGCAGTACTTC
D: .; J: TRBJ2-2; size: .; V: TRBV10-3; CDR3: CAISESRGSNTGELFF; DNA: TGTGCCATCAGTGAGTCGCGCGGGTCGAACACCGGGGAGCTGTTTTTT
D: TRBD2; J: TRBJ2-4; size: .; V: TRBV11-3; CDR3: CASSLDLRGGDNIQYF; DNA: TGTGCCAGCAGCTTAGATCTGCGGGGGGGCGATAACATTCAGTACTTC
D: TRBD1; J: TRBJ1-2; size: .; V: TRBV27; CDR3: CASSRGRTGGGYGYTF; DNA: TGTGCCAGCAGCCGAGGGCGGACAGGGGGGGGCTATGGCTACACCTTC
D: TRBD2; J: TRBJ2-3; size: .; V: TRBV2; CDR3: CASLAGASTDTQYF; DNA: TGTGCCAGCCTAGCGGGGGCTAGCACAGATACGCAGTATTTT
D: .; J: TRBJ2-7; size: .; V: TRBV7-9; CDR3: CASSSTGWEQYF; DNA: TGTGCCAGCAGCTCTACAGGGTGGGAGCAGTACTTC
D: .; J: TRBJ2-3; size: .; V: TRBV7-3; CDR3: CASSHPPYTDTQYF; DNA: TGTGCCAGCAGCCACCCCCCCTACACAGATACGCAGTATTTT
D: .; J: TRBJ1-2; size: .; V: TRBV7-9; CDR3: CASSLARRLREVGYTF; DNA: TGTGCCAGCAGCTTAGCGCGGAGACTAAGGGAAGTTGGCTACACCTTC
D: .; J: TRBJ2-7; size: .; V: TRBV6-6; CDR3: CASTSNTQGHEQYF; DNA: TGTGCCAGCACCTCAAATACACAGGGCCACGAGCAGTACTTC
D: TRBD1; J: TRBJ1-1; size: .; V: TRBV9; CDR3: CASSVWDRTNTEAFF; DNA: TGTGCCAGCAGCGTTTGGGACAGGACGAACACTGAAGCTTTCTTT
D: .; J: TRBJ2-4; size: .; V: TRBV29-1; CDR3: CSASIRDIQYF; DNA: TGCAGCGCTTCGATACGGGACATTCAGTACTTC
D: .; J: TRBJ1-5; size: once; V: TRBV5-8; CDR3: CASSRDIYQPQHF; DNA: TGTGCCAGCAGCCGGGACATCTATCAGCCCCAGCATTTT
D: TRBD2; J: TRBJ2-1; size: once; V: TRBV14; CDR3: CASSQVIRGGRLDEQFF; DNA: TGTGCCAGCAGCCAAGTAATCCGGGGGGGCCGGTTAGATGAGCAGTTCTTC
D: .; J: TRBJ1-1; size: .; V: TRBV7-2; CDR3: CASSVTVNTEAFF; DNA: TGTGCCAGCAGCGTTACAGTGAACACTGAAGCTTTCTTT
D: .; J: TRBJ1-1; size: .; V: TRBV6-2/TRBV6-3; CDR3: CASSLQVNTEAFF; DNA: TGTGCCAGCAGCCTACAGGTGAACACTGAAGCTTTCTTT
D: .; J: TRBJ2-3; size: .; V: TRBV19; CDR3: CASSTSVRLLFTDTQYF; DNA: TGTGCCAGTAGTACCTCCGTGAGGCTGCTCTTCACAGATACGCAGTATTTT
D: TRBD1; J: TRBJ2-2; size: .; V: TRBV11-3; CDR3: CASSPRTGNTGELFF; DNA: TGTGCCAGCAGCCCCCGGACAGGGAACACCGGGGAGCTGTTTTTT
D: .; J: TRBJ2-1; size: .; V: TRBV19; CDR3: CASSTDFEQFF; DNA: TGTGCCAGTAGTACGGACTTTGAGCAGTTCTTC
D: .; J: TRBJ2-1; size: .; V: TRBV9; CDR3: CASSLIDYSYNEQFF; DNA: TGTGCCAGCAGCCTTATCGACTATTCCTACAATGAGCAGTTCTTC
D: .; J: TRBJ1-2; size: .; V: TRBV12-3/TRBV12-4; CDR3: CASSLGQGIGYTF; DNA: TGTGCCAGCAGTTTAGGTCAGGGAATTGGCTACACCTTC
D: .; J: TRBJ2-5; size: .; V: TRBV5-8; CDR3: CASSSGHLTQETQYF; DNA: TGTGCCAGCAGCTCAGGACACCTGACCCAAGAGACCCAGTACTTC
D: .; J: TRBJ1-3; size: .; V: TRBV11-3; CDR3: CASSLTGISGNTIYF; DNA: TGTGCCAGCAGCTTAACGGGAATCTCTGGAAACACCATATATTTT
D: .; J: TRBJ1-2; size: .; V: TRBV7-2; CDR3: CASSLATGMGYGYTF; DNA: TGTGCCAGCAGCTTAGCTACGGGTATGGGCTATGGCTACACCTTC
D: .; J: TRBJ1-1; size: .; V: TRBV4-1; CDR3: CASSQQLTGNTEAFF; DNA: TGCGCCAGCAGCCAACAGCTAACAGGGAACACTGAAGCTTTCTTT
D: .; J: TRBJ2-3; size: .; V: TRBV6-1; CDR3: CASSEDKQGDTQYF; DNA: TGTGCCAGCAGTGAGGACAAACAGGGAGATACGCAGTATTTT
D: .; J: TRBJ2-7; size: .; V: TRBV7-2; CDR3: CASSPEFYSYEQYF; DNA: TGTGCCAGCAGCCCCGAGTTCTACTCCTACGAGCAGTACTTC
D: TRBD2; J: TRBJ2-7; size: .; V: TRBV27; CDR3: CASRGSGGPYEQYF; DNA: TGTGCCAGCAGGGGTAGCGGGGGCCCCTACGAGCAGTACTTC
D: TRBD2; J: TRBJ2-3; size: few; V: TRBV9; CDR3: CASSRQPGRGSTDTQYF; DNA: TGTGCCAGCAGCAGGCAGCCTGGGCGGGGGAGCACAGATACGCAGTATTTT